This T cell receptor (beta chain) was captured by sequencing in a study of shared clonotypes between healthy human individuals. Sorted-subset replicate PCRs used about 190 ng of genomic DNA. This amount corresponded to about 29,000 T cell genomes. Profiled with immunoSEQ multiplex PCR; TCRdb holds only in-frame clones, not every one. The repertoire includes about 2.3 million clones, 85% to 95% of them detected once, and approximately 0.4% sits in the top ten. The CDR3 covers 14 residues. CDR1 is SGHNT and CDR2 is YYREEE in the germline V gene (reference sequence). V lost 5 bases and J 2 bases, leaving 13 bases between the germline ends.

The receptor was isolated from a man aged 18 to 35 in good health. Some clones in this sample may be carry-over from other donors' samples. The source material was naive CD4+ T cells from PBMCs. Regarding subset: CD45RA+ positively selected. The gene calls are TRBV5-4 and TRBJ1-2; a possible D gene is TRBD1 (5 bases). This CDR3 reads CASSSKGPNYGYTF. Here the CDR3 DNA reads TGTGCCAGCAGTTCTAAGGGACCAAACTATGGCTACACCTTC.